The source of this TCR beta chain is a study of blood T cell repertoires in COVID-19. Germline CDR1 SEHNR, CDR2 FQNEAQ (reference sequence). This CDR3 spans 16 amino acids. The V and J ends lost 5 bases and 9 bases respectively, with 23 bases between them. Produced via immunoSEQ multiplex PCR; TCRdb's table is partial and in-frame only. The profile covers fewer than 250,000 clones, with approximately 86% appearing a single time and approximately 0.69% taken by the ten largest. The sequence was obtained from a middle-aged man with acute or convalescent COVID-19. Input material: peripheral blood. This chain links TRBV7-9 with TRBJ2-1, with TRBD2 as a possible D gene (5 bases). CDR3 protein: CASSPLEGALSGEQFF. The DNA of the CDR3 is TGTGCCAGCAGCCCCCTTGAGGGAGCATTGTCGGGTGAGCAGTTCTTC.